The T cell receptor (beta chain) under discussion was sequenced for a study of CD8 T cells in Susac syndrome. Reverse transcription used about 0.45 to 1 ug RNA and random hexamers. One entry per CDR3 protein, called by TCRdb with MiXCR from the immunoSEQ multiplex PCR reads. The sample lists approximately 190,000 distinct CDR3 sequences; approximately 95% were seen once. Notes on the study in general: In total CD8+ repertoires, sixteen Susac-specific public clones were found, and CD8+ TEMRA repertoires had four or five.

The CDR3 has 13 residues. Germline trimming cut 6 bases from V and 2 bases from J; bases unmatched to any gene: 6. Germline values: CDR1 SQVTM, CDR2 ANQGSEA. Peripheral blood CD8+ and CD4+ T cells were profiled by TCR beta sequencing. Each Susac syndrome patient had definite or probable disease by recently defined criteria. The CD8+ and CD4+ T cells were isolated magnetically using a negative isolation approach, whereas the TEMRA cells were enriched by FACS. About this clonotype: The antigen remains unidentified.

This receptor was identified in a human donor with Susac syndrome. The rearrangement uses TRBV29-1 and TRBJ2-7; 8 bases align to TRBD2. Sequencing was carried out using CD8+ T cells from PBMCs. DNA of the CDR3: TGCAGCGTAGAGGTCGGGAGGGCCTACGAGCAGTACTTC. Translated, it gives CSVEVGRAYEQYF.